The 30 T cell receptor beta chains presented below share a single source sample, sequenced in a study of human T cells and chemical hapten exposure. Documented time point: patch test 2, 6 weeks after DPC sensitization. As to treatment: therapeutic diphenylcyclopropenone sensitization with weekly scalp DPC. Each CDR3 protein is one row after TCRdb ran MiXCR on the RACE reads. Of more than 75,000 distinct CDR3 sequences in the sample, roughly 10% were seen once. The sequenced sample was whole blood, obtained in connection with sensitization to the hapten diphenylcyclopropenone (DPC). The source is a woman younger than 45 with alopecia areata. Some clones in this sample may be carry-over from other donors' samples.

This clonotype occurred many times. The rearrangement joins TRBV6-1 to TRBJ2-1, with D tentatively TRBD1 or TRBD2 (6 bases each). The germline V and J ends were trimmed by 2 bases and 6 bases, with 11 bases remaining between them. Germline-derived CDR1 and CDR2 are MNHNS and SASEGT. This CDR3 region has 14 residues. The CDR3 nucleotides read TGTGCCAGCAGTGAATTGGGGGGCGGCAATGAGCAGTTCTTC. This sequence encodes CASSELGGGNEQFF.

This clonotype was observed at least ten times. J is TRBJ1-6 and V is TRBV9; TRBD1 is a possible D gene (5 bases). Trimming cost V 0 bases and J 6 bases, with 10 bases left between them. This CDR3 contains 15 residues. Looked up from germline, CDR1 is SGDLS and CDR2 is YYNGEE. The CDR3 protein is CASSVGWGTNSPLHF. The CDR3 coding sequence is TGTGCCAGCAGCGTAGGCTGGGGGACTAATTCACCCCTCCACTTT. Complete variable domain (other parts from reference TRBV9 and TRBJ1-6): DSGVTQTPKHLITATGQRVTLRCSPRSGDLSVYWYQQSLDQGLQFLIQYYNGEERAKGNILERFSAQQFPDLHSELNLSSLELGDSALYFCASSVGWGTNSPLHFGNGTRLTVT.

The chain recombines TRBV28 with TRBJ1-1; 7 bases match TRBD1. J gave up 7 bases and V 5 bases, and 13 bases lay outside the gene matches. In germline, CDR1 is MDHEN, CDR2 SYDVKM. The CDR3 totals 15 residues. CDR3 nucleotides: TGTGCCAGCAGTCCAATAAAGGGGGCCCTAATTGAAGCTTTCTTT. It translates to CASSPIKGALIEAFF.

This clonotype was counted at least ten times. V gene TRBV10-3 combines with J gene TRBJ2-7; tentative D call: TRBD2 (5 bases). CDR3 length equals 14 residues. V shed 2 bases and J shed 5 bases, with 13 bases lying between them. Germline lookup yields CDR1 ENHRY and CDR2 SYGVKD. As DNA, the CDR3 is TGTGCCATCAGTGAGCGGGGTAAGGAGGACGAGCAGTACTTC. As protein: CAISERGKEDEQYF.

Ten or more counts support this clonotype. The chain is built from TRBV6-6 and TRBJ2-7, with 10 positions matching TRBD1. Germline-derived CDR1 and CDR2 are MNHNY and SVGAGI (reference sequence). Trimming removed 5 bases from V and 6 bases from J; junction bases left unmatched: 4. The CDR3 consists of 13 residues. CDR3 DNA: TGTGCCAGCAGTATGGGACAGGGGATCGAGCAGTACTTC. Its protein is CASSMGQGIEQYF.

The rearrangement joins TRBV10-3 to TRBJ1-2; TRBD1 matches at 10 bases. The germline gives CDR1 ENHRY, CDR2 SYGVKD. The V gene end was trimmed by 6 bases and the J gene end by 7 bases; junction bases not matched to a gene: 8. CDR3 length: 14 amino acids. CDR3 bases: TGTGCCATCAGGGAGACAGGGGGCGGCCCTGGCTACACCTTC. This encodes CAIRETGGGPGYTF.

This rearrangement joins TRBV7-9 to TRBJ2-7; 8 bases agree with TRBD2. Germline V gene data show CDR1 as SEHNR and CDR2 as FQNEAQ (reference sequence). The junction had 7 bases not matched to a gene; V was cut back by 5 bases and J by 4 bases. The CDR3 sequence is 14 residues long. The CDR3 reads CASSTDKRGYEQYF. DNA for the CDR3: TGTGCCAGCAGCACGGACAAGCGGGGGTACGAGCAGTACTTC.

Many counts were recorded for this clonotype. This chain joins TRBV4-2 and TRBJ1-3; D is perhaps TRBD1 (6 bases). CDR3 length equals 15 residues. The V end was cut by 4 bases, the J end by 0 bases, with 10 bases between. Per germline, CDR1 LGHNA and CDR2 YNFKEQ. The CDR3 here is CASSPGVLSGNTIYF. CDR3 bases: TGTGCCAGCAGCCCAGGGGTCCTCTCTGGAAACACCATATATTTT.

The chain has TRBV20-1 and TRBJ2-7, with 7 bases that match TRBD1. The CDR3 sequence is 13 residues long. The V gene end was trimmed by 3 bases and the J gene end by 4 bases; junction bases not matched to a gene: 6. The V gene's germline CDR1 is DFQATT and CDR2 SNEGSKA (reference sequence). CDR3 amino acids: CSASYTGVYEQYF. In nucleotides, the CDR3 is TGCAGTGCTAGTTATACAGGGGTATACGAGCAGTACTTC.

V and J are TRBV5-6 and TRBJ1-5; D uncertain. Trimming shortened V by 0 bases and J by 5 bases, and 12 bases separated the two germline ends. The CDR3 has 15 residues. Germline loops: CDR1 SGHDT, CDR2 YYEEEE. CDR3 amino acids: CASSLGPVGDQPQHF. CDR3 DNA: TGTGCCAGCAGCTTGGGGCCTGTGGGCGATCAGCCCCAGCATTTT.

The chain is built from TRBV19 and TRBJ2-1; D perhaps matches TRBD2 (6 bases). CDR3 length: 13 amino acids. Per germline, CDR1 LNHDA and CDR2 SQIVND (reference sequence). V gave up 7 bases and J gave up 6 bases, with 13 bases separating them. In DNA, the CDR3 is TGTGCCAGTAAGTCGGGAGCCCGCAATGAGCAGTTCTTC. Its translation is CASKSGARNEQFF. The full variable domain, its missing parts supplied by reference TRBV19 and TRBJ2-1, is DGGITQSPKYLFRKEGQNVTLSCEQNLNHDAMYWYRQDPGQGLRLIYYSQIVNDFQKGDIAEGYSVSREKKESFPLTVTSAQKNPTAFYLCASKSGARNEQFFGPGTRLTVL.

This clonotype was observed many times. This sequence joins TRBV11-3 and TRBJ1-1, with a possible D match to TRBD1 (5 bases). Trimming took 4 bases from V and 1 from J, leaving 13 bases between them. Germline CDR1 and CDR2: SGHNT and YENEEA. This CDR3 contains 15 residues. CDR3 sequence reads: CASSSRDRSNTEAFF. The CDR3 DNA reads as TGTGCCAGCAGCTCCCGGGACCGTTCGAACACTGAAGCTTTCTTT.

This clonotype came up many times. CDR3 nucleotides: TGTGCCAGCAGTTTGCTAGCGGGGGTCTCGATTGAGACCCAGTACTTC. It is translated as CASSLLAGVSIETQYF. The chain links TRBV12-3 or TRBV12-4 to TRBJ2-5; the match to TRBD2 covers 10 bases. This CDR3 region has 16 residues. J gave up 5 bases and V 3 bases, and 9 bases lay outside the gene matches.

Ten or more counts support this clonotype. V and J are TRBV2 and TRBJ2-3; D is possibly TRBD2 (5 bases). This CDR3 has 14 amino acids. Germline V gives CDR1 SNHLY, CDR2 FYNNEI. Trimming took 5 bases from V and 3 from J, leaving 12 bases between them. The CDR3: CASSLLPGTDTQYF. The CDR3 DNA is TGTGCCAGCAGTTTACTACCGGGGACAGATACGCAGTATTTT. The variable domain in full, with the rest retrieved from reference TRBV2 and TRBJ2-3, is EPEVTQTPSHQVTQMGQEVILRCVPISNHLYFYWYRQILGQKVEFLVSFYNNEISEKSEIFDDQFSVERPDGSNFTLKIRSTKLEDSAMYFCASSLLPGTDTQYFGPGTRLTVL.

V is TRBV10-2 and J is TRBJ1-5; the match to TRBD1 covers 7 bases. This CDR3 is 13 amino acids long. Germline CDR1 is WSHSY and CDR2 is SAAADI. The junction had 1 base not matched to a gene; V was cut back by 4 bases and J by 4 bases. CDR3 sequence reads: CASSGQGNQPQHF. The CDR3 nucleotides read TGCGCCAGCAGTGGACAGGGAAATCAGCCCCAGCATTTT.

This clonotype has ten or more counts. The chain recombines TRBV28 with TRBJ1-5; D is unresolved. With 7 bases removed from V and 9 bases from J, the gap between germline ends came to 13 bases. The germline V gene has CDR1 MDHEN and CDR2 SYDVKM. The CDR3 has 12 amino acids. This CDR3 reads CASTRPSRPQHF. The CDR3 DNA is TGTGCCAGCACCCGGCCTTCGCGGCCCCAGCATTTT.

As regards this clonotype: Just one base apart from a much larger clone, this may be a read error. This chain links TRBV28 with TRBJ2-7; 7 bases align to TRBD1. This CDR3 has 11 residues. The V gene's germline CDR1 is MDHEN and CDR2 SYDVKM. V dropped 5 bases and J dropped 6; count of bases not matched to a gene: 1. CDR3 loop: CASSDRVEQYF. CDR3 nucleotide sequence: TGTGCCAGCAGTGACAGGGTCGAGCAGTACTTC.

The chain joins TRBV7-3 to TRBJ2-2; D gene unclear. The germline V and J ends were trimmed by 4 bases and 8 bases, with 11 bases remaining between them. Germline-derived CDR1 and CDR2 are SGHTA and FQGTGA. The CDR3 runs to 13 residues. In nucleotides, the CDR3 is TGTGCCAGCAGCTCGGGTTCGACTGGGGAGCTGTTTTTT. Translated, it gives CASSSGSTGELFF.

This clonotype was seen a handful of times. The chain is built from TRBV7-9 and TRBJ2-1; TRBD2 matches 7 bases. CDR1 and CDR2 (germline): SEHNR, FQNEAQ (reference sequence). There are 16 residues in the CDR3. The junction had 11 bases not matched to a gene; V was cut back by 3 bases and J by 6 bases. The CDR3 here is CASSFPSGRGSNEQFF. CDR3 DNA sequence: TGTGCCAGCAGCTTCCCCAGTGGGCGGGGGTCCAATGAGCAGTTCTTC.

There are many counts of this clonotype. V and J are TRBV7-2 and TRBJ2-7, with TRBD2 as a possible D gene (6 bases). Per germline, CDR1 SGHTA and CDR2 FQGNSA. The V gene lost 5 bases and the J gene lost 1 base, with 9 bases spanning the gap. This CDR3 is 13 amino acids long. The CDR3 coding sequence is TGTGCCAGCAGCACTGGGACTTCCTACGAGCAGTACTTC. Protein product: CASSTGTSYEQYF.

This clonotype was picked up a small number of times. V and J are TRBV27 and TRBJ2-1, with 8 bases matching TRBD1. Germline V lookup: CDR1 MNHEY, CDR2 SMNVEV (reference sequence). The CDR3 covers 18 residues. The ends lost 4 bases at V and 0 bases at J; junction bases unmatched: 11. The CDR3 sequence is CASSYGTGEPVSYNEQFF. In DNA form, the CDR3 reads TGTGCCAGCAGTTACGGGACAGGCGAACCCGTCTCCTACAATGAGCAGTTCTTC.

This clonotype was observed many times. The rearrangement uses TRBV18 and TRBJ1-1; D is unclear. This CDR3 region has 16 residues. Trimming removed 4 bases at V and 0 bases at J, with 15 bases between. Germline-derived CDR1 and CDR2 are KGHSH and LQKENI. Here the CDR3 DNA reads TGTGCCAGCTCACTCGGATTTGGGGAGCTGAACACTGAAGCTTTCTTT. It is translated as CASSLGFGELNTEAFF. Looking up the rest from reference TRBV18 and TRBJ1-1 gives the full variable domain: NAGVMQNPRHLVRRRGQEARLRCSPMKGHSHVYWYRQLPEEGLKFMVYLQKENIIDESGMPKERFSAEFPKEGPSILRIQQVVRGDSAAYFCASSLGFGELNTEAFFGQGTRLTVV.

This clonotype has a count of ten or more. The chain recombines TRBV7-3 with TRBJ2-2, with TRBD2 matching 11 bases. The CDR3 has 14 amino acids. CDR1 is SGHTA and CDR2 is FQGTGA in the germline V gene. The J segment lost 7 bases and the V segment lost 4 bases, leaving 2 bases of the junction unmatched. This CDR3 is CASSSGLADGELFF. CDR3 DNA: TGTGCCAGCAGCTCGGGACTAGCGGACGGGGAGCTGTTTTTT.

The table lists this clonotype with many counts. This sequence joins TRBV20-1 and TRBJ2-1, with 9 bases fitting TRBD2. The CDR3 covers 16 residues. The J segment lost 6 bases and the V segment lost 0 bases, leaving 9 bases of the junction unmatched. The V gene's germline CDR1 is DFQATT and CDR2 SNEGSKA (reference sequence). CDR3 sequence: CSARDRWREGGNEQFF. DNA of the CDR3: TGCAGTGCTAGAGATCGGTGGCGGGAGGGCGGCAATGAGCAGTTCTTC.

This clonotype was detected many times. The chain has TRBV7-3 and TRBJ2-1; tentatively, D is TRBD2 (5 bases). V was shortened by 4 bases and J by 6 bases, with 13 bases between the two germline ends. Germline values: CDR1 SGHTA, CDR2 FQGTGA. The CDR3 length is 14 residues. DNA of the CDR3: TGTGCCAGCAGCTCAAGTTCGGGGAGCAATGAGCAGTTCTTC. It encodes CASSSSSGSNEQFF. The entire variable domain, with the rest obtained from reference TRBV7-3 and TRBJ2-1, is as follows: GAGVSQTPSNKVTEKGKYVELRCDPISGHTALYWYRQSLGQGPEFLIYFQGTGAADDSGLPNDRFFAVRPEGSVSTLKIQRTERGDSAVYLCASSSSSGSNEQFFGPGTRLTVL.

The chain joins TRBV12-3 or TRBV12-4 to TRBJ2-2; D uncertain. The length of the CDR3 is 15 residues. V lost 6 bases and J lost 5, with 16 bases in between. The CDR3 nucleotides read TGTGCCAGCAGACCTGACACCTCATGGACCGGGGAGCTGTTTTTT. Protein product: CASRPDTSWTGELFF.

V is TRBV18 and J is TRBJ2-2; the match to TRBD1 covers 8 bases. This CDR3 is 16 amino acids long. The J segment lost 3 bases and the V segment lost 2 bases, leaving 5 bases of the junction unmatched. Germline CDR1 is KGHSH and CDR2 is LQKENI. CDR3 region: CASSPLGTGHTGELFF. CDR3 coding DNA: TGTGCCAGCTCACCATTAGGGACAGGACACACCGGGGAGCTGTTTTTT.

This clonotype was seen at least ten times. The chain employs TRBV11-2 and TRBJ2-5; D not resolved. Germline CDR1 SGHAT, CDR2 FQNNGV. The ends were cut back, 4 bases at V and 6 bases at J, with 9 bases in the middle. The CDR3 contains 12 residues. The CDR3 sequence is CASSSYAQTQYF. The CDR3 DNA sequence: TGTGCCAGCAGCTCCTATGCACAGACCCAGTACTTC.

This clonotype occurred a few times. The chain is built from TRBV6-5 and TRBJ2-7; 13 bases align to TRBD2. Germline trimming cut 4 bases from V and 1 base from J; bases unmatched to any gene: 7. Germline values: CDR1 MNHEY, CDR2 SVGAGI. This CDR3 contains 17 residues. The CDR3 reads CASSSRTSGGGSYEQYF. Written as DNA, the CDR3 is TGTGCCAGCAGTTCGAGGACTAGCGGGGGTGGGTCCTACGAGCAGTACTTC.

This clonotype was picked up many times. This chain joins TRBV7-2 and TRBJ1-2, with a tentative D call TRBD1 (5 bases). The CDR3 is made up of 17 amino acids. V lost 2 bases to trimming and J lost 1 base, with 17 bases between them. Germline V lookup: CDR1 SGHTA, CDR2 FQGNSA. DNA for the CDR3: TGTGCCAGCAGCTTATGGAGTACGCTCGGGGGTAACTATGGCTACACCTTC. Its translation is CASSLWSTLGGNYGYTF.